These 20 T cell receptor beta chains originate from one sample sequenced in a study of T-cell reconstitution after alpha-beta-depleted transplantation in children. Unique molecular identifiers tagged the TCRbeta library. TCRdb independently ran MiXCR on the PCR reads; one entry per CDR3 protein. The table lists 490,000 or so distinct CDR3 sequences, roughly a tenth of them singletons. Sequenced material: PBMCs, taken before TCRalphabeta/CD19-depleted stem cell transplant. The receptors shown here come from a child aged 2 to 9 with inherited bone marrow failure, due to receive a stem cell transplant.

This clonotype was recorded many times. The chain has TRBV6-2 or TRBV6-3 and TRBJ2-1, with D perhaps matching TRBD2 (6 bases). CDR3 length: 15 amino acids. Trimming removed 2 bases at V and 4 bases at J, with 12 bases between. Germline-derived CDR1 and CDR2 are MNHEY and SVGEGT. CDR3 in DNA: TGTGCCAGCAGTTACCCGGGAGTTTCTTACAATGAGCAGTTCTTC. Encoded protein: CASSYPGVSYNEQFF.

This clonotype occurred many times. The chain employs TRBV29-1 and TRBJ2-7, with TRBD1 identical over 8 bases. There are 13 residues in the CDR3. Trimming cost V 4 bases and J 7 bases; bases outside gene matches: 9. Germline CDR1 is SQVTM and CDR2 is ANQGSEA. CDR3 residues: CSVGPTGAGEQYF. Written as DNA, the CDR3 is TGCAGCGTTGGGCCGACAGGGGCAGGGGAGCAGTACTTC.

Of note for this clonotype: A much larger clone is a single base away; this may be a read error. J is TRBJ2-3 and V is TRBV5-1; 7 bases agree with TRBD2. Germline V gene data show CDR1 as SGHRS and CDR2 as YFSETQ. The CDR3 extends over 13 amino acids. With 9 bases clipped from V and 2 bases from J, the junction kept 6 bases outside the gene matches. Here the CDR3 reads CATASGVTDTQYF. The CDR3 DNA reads TGCGCCACCGCTAGCGGTGTCACAGATACGCAGTATTTT. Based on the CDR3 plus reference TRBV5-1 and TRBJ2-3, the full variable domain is KAGVTQTPRYLIKTRGQQVTLSCSPISGHRSVSWYQQTPGQGLQFLFEYFSETQRNKGNFPGRFSGRQFSNSRSEMNVSTLELGDSALYLCATASGVTDTQYFGPGTRLTVL.

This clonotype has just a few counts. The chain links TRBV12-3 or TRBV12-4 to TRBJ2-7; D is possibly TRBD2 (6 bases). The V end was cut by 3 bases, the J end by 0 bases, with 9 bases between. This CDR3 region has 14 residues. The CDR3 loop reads CASSLSTSSYEQYF. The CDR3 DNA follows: TGTGCCAGCAGTTTGTCGACTAGCTCCTACGAGCAGTACTTC.

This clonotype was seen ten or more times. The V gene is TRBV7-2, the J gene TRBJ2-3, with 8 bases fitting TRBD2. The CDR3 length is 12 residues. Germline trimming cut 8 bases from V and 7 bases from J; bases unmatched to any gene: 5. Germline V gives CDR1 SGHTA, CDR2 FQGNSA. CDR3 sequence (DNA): TGTGCCAGCTCGGGAGGGACACATACGCAGTATTTT. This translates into CASSGGTHTQYF.

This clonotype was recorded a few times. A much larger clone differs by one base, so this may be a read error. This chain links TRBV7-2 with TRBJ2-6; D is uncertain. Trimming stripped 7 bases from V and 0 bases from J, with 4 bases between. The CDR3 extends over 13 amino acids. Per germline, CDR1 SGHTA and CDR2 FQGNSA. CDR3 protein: CASNPSGANVLTF. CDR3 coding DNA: TGTGCCAGCAACCCCTCTGGGGCCAACGTCCTGACTTTC.

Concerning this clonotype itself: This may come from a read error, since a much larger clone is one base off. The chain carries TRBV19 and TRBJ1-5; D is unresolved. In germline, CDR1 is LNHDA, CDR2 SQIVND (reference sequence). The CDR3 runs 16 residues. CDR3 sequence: CDSSISGLRGHQPQHF. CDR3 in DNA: TGTGACAGTAGTATTAGCGGACTGCGAGGCCATCAGCCCCAGCATTTT.

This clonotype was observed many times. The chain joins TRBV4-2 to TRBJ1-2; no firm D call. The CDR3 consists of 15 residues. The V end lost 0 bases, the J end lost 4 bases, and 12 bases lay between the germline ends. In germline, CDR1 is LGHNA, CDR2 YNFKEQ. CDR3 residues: CASSQDLALSYGYTF. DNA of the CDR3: TGTGCCAGCAGCCAAGATCTGGCGTTGTCCTATGGCTACACCTTC.

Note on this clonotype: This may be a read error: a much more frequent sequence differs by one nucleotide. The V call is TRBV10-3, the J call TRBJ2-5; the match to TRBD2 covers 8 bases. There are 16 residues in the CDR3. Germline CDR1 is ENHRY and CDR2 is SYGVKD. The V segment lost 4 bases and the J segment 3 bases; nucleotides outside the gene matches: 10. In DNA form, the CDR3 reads TGTGCCATCAGTGTGGGGGCAGCGGGAGATAAAGAGACCCAGTACTTC. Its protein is CAISVGAAGDKETQYF.

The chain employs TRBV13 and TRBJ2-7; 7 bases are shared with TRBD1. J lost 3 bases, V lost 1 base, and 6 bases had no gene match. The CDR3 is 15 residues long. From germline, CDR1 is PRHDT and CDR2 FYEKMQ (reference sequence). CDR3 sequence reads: CASSLADRANYEQYF. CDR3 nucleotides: TGTGCCAGCAGCTTAGCCGACAGGGCTAACTACGAGCAGTACTTC.

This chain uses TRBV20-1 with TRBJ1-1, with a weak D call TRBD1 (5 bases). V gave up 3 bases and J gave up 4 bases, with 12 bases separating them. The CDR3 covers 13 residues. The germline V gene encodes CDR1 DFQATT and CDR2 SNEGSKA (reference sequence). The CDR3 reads CSASAGAGTEAFF. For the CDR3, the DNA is TGCAGTGCTAGCGCTGGGGCGGGCACTGAAGCTTTCTTT.

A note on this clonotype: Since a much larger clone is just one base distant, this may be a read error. CDR3 in amino acids: CASSKPGGPFYGYTF. The CDR3 bases are TGTGCCAGCAGCAAACCAGGGGGCCCGTTCTATGGCTACACCTTC. The gene calls are TRBV21-1 and TRBJ1-2; the table's D gene call, TRBD1, was not cross checked with the DNA. TRBV21-1 is noted as a pseudogene. The CDR3 spans 15 residues.

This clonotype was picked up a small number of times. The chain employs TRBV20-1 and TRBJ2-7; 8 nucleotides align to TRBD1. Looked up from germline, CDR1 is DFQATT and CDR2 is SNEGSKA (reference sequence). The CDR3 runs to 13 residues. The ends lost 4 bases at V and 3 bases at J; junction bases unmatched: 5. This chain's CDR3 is CSAKGTGSYEQYF. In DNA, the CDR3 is TGCAGTGCTAAAGGGACAGGTAGCTACGAGCAGTACTTC.

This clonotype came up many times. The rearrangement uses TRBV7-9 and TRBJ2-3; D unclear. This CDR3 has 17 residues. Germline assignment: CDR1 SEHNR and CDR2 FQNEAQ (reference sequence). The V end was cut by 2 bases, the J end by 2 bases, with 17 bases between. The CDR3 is CASSLSMGFLDTDTQYF. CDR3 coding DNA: TGTGCCAGCAGCTTATCAATGGGTTTCTTGGACACAGATACGCAGTATTTT.

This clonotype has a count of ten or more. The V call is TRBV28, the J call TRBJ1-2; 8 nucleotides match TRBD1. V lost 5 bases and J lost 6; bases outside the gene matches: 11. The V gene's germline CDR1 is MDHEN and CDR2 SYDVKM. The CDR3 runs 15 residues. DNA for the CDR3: TGTGCCAGCAGTAGGGGACAGGTCTTCCGGGATGGCTACACCTTC. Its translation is CASSRGQVFRDGYTF.

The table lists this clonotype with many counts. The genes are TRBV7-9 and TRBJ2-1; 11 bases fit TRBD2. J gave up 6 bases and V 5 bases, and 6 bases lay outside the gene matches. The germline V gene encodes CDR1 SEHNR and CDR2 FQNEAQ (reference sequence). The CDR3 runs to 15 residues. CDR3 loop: CASSRGLADFNEQFF. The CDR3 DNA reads TGTGCCAGCAGCCGGGGACTAGCGGATTTCAATGAGCAGTTCTTC.

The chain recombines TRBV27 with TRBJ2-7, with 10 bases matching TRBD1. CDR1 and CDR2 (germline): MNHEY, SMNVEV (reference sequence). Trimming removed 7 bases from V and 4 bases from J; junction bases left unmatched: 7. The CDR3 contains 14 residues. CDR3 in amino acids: CASKYRGQGYEQYF. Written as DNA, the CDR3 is TGTGCCAGCAAGTATAGGGGACAGGGGTACGAGCAGTACTTC.

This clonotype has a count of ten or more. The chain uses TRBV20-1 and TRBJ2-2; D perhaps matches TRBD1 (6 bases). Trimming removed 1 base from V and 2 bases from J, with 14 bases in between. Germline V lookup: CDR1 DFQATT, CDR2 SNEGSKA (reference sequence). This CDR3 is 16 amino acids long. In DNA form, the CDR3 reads TGCAGTGCTAGAGGGGCCCCAGGGGTCAACACCGGGGAGCTGTTTTTT. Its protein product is CSARGAPGVNTGELFF.

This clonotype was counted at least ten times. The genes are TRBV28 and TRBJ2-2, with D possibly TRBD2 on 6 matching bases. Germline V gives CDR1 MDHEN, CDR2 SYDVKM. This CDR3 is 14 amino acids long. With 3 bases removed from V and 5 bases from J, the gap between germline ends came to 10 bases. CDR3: CASSFPGRTGELFF. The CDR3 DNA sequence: TGTGCCAGCAGTTTCCCAGGGAGGACCGGGGAGCTGTTTTTT.

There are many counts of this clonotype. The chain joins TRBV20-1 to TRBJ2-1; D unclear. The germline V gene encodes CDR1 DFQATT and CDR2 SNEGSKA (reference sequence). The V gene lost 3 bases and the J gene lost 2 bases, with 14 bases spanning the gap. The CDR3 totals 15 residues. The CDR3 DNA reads TGCAGTGCTAGGGATCCTAGTGCCCCCTACAATGAGCAGTTCTTC. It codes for CSARDPSAPYNEQFF.